This TCR beta chain is from a study of blood T cell repertoires in COVID-19. Whole-study context: Acute and convalescent COVID-19 samples came from the United States, Italy and Spain. Sources were T cells, B-cell-depleted T cells, or PBMCs; the material itself was cDNA or gDNA.

Germline V gene lookup returns CDR1 LNHDA and CDR2 SQIVND (reference sequence). The ends lost 4 bases at V and 5 bases at J; junction bases unmatched: 10. The CDR3 consists of 15 residues. Original methodology: Scientists estimated how many nucleated cells there were by amplifying reference gene primers. TCRdb's table, derived via immunoSEQ multiplex PCR, lists solely in-frame clones and lacks some. D and trimming were read from the DNA, whereas the V and J calls and clone size are those reported in that table. The repertoire has some 250,000 clones, 86% of them found once; the top ten carry 2.2%. This chain links TRBV19 with TRBJ1-2; 7 bases align to TRBD1. The receptor was isolated from a man aged 25-45 years who had recovered from COVID-19. The sequenced sample consisted of peripheral blood. The chain's CDR3 is CASSTVGTALYGYTF. The CDR3 DNA reads TGTGCCAGTAGTACCGTGGGGACAGCCCTATATGGCTACACCTTC.